This T cell receptor beta chain was observed in a study of blood T cell repertoires in COVID-19. CDR3 length: 16 amino acids. Germline assignment: CDR1 MNHEY and CDR2 SMNVEV (reference sequence). Unmatched junction bases numbered 8, after V lost 2 bases and J lost 9 bases. Data came from immunoSEQ multiplex PCR; TCRdb stores just in-frame clones and leaves some out. The sample includes 100,000 to 120,000 clones, about 85% seen only once; the top ten take around 4.1%. This TCR was sampled from a man in his fifties with acute or convalescent COVID-19. The V call is TRBV27, the J call TRBJ1-6, with 9 positions matching TRBD1. Sequenced: peripheral blood. The CDR3 sequence is CASSLAKGQGGSPLHF. CDR3 sequence (DNA): TGTGCCAGCAGTTTAGCAAAGGGACAGGGAGGTTCACCCCTCCACTTT.